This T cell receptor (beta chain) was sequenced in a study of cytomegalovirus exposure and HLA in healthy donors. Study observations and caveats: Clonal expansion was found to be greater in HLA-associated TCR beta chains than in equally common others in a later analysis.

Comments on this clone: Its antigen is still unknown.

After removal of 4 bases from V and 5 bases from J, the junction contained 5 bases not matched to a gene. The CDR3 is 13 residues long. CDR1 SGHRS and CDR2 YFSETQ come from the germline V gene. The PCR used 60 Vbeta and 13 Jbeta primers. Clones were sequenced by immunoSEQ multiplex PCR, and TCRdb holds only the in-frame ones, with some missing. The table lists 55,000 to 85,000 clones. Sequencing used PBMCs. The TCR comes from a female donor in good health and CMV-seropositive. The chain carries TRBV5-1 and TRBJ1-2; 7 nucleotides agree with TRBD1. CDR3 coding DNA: TGCGCCAGCAGCCTGGGACAGATGTATGGCTACACCTTC. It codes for CASSLGQMYGYTF.